This T cell receptor (beta chain) emerged from a study of T cell responses to AZD1222 COVID-19 vaccine. Assay: immunoSEQ multiplex PCR; the TCRdb copy retains only in-frame clones and omits some. The data show about 140,000 clones, 88% seen once. There are 15 residues in the CDR3. Trimming stripped 6 bases from V and 4 bases from J, with 18 bases between. Germline CDR1 and CDR2: SGHNT and YYREEE (reference sequence). The gene calls are TRBV5-4 and TRBJ2-3, with D unclear. The receptor was derived from an adult in good health. Material: peripheral blood, obtained on day 0 of AZD1222 vaccination. The CDR3 DNA reads TGTGCCAGCACCCAGGATTTTTCGGGCTCAGATACGCAGTATTTT. Its translation is CASTQDFSGSDTQYF.